These T cell receptor beta chains were read from a single sample in a study of cytomegalovirus exposure and HLA in healthy donors. Libraries were prepared by immunoSEQ multiplex PCR; TCRdb keeps only in-frame clonotypes and omits some of them. The data hold a few hundred thousand clones, with just over 85% observed a single time. Sequencing input: PBMCs. The receptors originated from a woman younger than 35 in good health and CMV-seronegative. Both conserved end residues are part of each CDR3. The order of the fields is clone size, V gene, J gene, D gene, CDR3 DNA, CDR3 protein. D genes are given only for firm matches. Clone sizes are given selectively: once, few, many, or a class where the clone is expanded.

size: once; V: TRBV28; J: TRBJ1-5; D: TRBD1; DNA: TGTGCCAGCAGTTTCGGGACAGTCGGCAATCAGCCCCAGCATTTT; CDR3: CASSFGTVGNQPQHF
size: once; V: TRBV27; J: TRBJ2-5; D: -; DNA: TGTGCCAGCAGTTTCAAGTTACAGTTACAAGAGACCCAGTACTTC; CDR3: CASSFKLQLQETQYF
size: -; V: TRBV14; J: TRBJ2-5; D: -; DNA: TGTGCCAGCAGCCTACAGGGAATTGAGGAGACCCAGTACTTC; CDR3: CASSLQGIEETQYF
size: -; V: TRBV10-1; J: TRBJ2-3; D: TRBD2; DNA: TGCGCCAGCAGTGAGGGACTAGCGGGGACAGATACGCAGTATTTT; CDR3: CASSEGLAGTDTQYF
size: -; V: TRBV30; J: TRBJ2-7; D: TRBD2; DNA: TGTGCCTGGAACTTAGGCGGGGGCTCCTACGAGCAGTACTTC; CDR3: CAWNLGGGSYEQYF
size: -; V: TRBV6-5; J: TRBJ2-7; D: TRBD1; DNA: TGTGCCAGCAGGCCCGACAGGGGCGCGATCGAGCAGTACTTC; CDR3: CASRPDRGAIEQYF
size: -; V: TRBV25-1; J: TRBJ2-1; D: TRBD1; DNA: TGTGCCAGCAGTGACCCCGGACAGGGTTCCTACAATGAGCAGTTCTTC; CDR3: CASSDPGQGSYNEQFF
size: once; V: TRBV16; J: TRBJ1-6; D: TRBD1; DNA: TGTGCCAGCAGCCGAGAGGGACAGGGAGGATCACCCCTCCACTTT; CDR3: CASSREGQGGSPLHF
size: -; V: TRBV30; J: TRBJ1-1; D: -; DNA: TGTGCCTGGAGCCCGATCGGCCCCCAGGGCGGCACTGAAGCTTTCTTT; CDR3: CAWSPIGPQGGTEAFF
size: -; V: TRBV27; J: TRBJ1-4; D: -; DNA: TGTGCCAGCAGTCCATATAACTCCGAAAAACTGTTTTTT; CDR3: CASSPYNSEKLFF